Following are 10 T cell receptor beta chains from one sample sequenced in a study of blood T cell repertoires in COVID-19. Measured with immunoSEQ multiplex PCR; TCRdb has only the in-frame clones, and not every one. The data contain 95,000 to 100,000 clones, about 90% of them seen just once; the ten biggest clones take up 15% to 20%. Material for sequencing was peripheral blood. The receptors shown here come from a man between 50 and 59 years old with acute or convalescent COVID-19.

The chain links TRBV27 to TRBJ1-2, with a tentative D call TRBD1 (5 bases). This CDR3 has 13 amino acids. The V end was cut by 0 bases, the J end by 4 bases, with 6 bases between. Germline V gene sequence: CDR1 MNHEY, CDR2 SMNVEV (reference sequence). For the CDR3, the DNA is TGTGCCAGCAGTTTATCAGGGGCCTATGGCTACACCTTC. Translating it yields CASSLSGAYGYTF.

This clone was observed a single time. The chain uses TRBV21-1 and TRBJ1-1; the table's TRBD1 call for D was not verified on the DNA. TRBV21-1 is tagged as a pseudogene. The CDR3 totals 16 residues. The CDR3 bases are TGTGCCAGCAGCAAAGCGCTTTCCAGGGCGAACACTGAAGCTTTCTTT. As protein: CASSKALSRANTEAFF.

The chain employs TRBV10-3 and TRBJ1-2; 7 bases match TRBD1. Germline lookup yields CDR1 ENHRY and CDR2 SYGVKD. CDR3 length: 14 residues. The V and J ends lost 3 bases and 8 bases, in that order; junction bases with no gene match: 9. This CDR3 is CAISDRQGDQGYTF. The CDR3, as DNA: TGTGCCATCAGTGATAGACAGGGCGATCAAGGCTACACCTTC.

The chain joins TRBV7-9 to TRBJ2-7; 8 bases line up with TRBD2. The CDR3 contains 12 residues. Trimming took 8 bases from V and 3 from J; bases not matched to a gene: 3. Germline V gene lookup returns CDR1 SEHNR and CDR2 FQNEAQ (reference sequence). The CDR3 DNA reads as TGTGCCAGCGCCCGGGGGGGCTACGAGCAGTACTTC. As protein: CASARGGYEQYF.

The chain recombines TRBV27 with TRBJ2-7, with TRBD2 matching over 12 bases. Trimming cost V 3 bases and J 5 bases; bases outside gene matches: 2. Germline CDR1 MNHEY, CDR2 SMNVEV (reference sequence). The length of the CDR3 is 14 residues. The CDR3 sequence: CASSFTSGGNEQYF. DNA of the CDR3: TGTGCCAGCAGTTTCACTAGCGGGGGGAACGAGCAGTACTTC.

The chain carries TRBV6-6 and TRBJ2-7, with 10 bases identical to TRBD1. The CDR3 is 15 residues long. Germline trimming cut 6 bases from V and 2 bases from J; bases unmatched to any gene: 7. Looked up from germline, CDR1 is MNHNY and CDR2 is SVGAGI (reference sequence). The DNA for the CDR3 is TGTGCCAGCAGGATAGGACAGGGGGGGACCTACGAGCAGTACTTC. Translated, it gives CASRIGQGGTYEQYF.

The chain combines TRBV5-1 with TRBJ1-2; 7 bases match TRBD1. The length of the CDR3 is 12 residues. CDR1 and CDR2 (germline): SGHRS, YFSETQ. V gave up 4 bases and J gave up 6 bases; unmatched junction bases: 3. The CDR3 spells CASSPQGDGYTF. As DNA, the CDR3 is TGCGCCAGCAGCCCCCAGGGGGATGGCTACACCTTC.

The CDR3 region is CASRSGQIGTEAFF. CDR3 DNA: TGTGCCAGCAGGTCAGGGCAAATCGGCACTGAAGCTTTCTTT. J is TRBJ1-1 and V is TRBV9; perhaps TRBD1 as D (5 bases). V was shortened by 5 bases and J by 4 bases, with 15 bases between the two germline ends. Germline V gene lookup returns CDR1 SGDLS and CDR2 YYNGEE. This CDR3 region has 14 residues.

This chain joins TRBV11-3 and TRBJ1-1, with unresolved D. The CDR3 is made up of 14 amino acids. CDR1 is SGHNT, CDR2 YENEEA, per germline. V dropped 5 bases and J dropped 4 bases, with 14 bases sitting between them. The CDR3 sequence is CASSRRPSSTEAFF. CDR3 nucleotide sequence: TGTGCCAGCAGCCGCAGGCCCAGCAGCACTGAAGCTTTCTTT.

The J gene is TRBJ2-1, the V gene TRBV29-1, with TRBD1 as a possible D gene (6 bases). CDR1 is SQVTM and CDR2 is ANQGSEA in the germline V gene. Trimming left V 8 bases short and J 9 bases short, with 20 bases between. The CDR3 runs to 13 residues. CDR3 residues: CSYKIYRDGEQFF. For the CDR3, the DNA is TGCAGCTACAAAATTTACAGGGACGGTGAGCAGTTCTTC.